The 5 T cell receptor beta chains below were found in one sample sequenced in a study of T cell responses to AZD1222 COVID-19 vaccine. TCRdb's copy holds only in-frame clones and misses some; the assay was immunoSEQ multiplex PCR. This table holds around 170,000 clones, under 95% found once. The sample here was peripheral blood, taken on day 0 of AZD1222 vaccination. Receptor source: an adult in good health.

J is TRBJ2-3 and V is TRBV3-1 (or the pseudogene TRBV3-2); no reliable D call. V was trimmed by 1 base and J by 2 bases, leaving 7 bases between them. Germline CDR1 reads LGHDT; CDR2 reads YNNKEL (reference sequence). This CDR3 is built from 14 residues. Here the CDR3 reads CASSQVWHTDTQYF. The CDR3 nucleotides read TGTGCCAGCAGCCAAGTGTGGCACACAGATACGCAGTATTTT.

The genes are TRBV11-2 and TRBJ2-5; 9 nucleotides align to TRBD1. With 5 bases clipped from V and 2 bases from J, the junction kept 6 bases outside the gene matches. Looked up from germline, CDR1 is SGHAT and CDR2 is FQNNGV. The CDR3 runs to 15 residues. The CDR3 bases are TGTGCCAGCAGCCCGACGGACAGGGGTCAAGAGACCCAGTACTTC. It is translated as CASSPTDRGQETQYF.

The chain joins TRBV19 to TRBJ2-7; 8 nucleotides align to TRBD1. The junction had 6 bases not matched to a gene; V was cut back by 3 bases and J by 2 bases. Germline V gives CDR1 LNHDA, CDR2 SQIVND (reference sequence). This CDR3 comprises 15 residues. CDR3 in DNA: TGTGCCAGTAGTATTACGGGACAGGACGCCTACGAGCAGTACTTC. Protein: CASSITGQDAYEQYF.

This clone was counted between two and nine times. The gene calls are TRBV4-3 and TRBJ2-2; 7 bases map to TRBD2. The junction had 11 bases not matched to a gene; V was cut back by 1 base and J by 0 bases. The germline CDR1 and CDR2 sequences are LGHNA and YSLEER. There are 19 residues in the CDR3. The CDR3 reads CASSQVVPGGGPNTGELFF. The CDR3 nucleotides read TGCGCCAGCAGCCAAGTGGTCCCAGGCGGGGGACCGAACACCGGGGAGCTGTTTTTT.

The CDR3 sequence: CASSLAGSPDTQYF. The DNA for the CDR3 is TGTGCCAGCAGCTTAGCTGGATCCCCAGATACGCAGTATTTT. The chain is built from TRBV7-2 and TRBJ2-3; D not certain. V gave up 0 bases and J gave up 4 bases, with 8 bases separating them. This CDR3 region has 14 residues. Germline CDR1 and CDR2: SGHTA and FQGNSA.